This section outlines one TCR beta chain sequence together with its context. This clone was picked up a small number of times. Its antigen target is currently unknown. The sample holds no much larger clone one base away, and base qualities are not on file. This entry comes from a study of shared clonotypes between healthy human individuals (dated by TCRdb to 2020 to 2022). The study in broad terms: The cohort comprised a couple of women and a few men aged 18 to 49 years. Leukapheresis yielded between about 0.9 and 8.9 billion PBMCs per donor. The study deeply sequenced blood TCR repertoires of about 5 healthy adults to estimate repertoire size and the extent of clonotype sharing between individuals. Different laboratories and diverse techniques were used to prepare libraries and sequence TCR repertoires, to increase sequencing depth and limit assay-specific biases. What the research found in general, with its limitations: Only blood was sampled, and tissue TCR repertoires likely differ from those in blood. Pairwise subsampling indicated that sequencing depth was expected to affect the degree of clonotype sharing among donors. The genetic and exposure-history diversity represented was limited by the small number of donors.

The CDR3 has 14 amino acids, counting the end cysteine and phenylalanine. Of the read, only the CDR3 DNA is kept; its 42 bases are in frame from base 1. The junction shows trimming of 3 bases on V and 4 bases on J, and the gene matches do not reach 3 bases of it. As encoded in the germline V gene, CDR1 is SGHRS while CDR2 is YFSETQ. Healthy HIV-negative adults with no recently reported acute infections or vaccinations were included as donors. Every donor was a Caucasian adult living in Nashville, Tennessee, USA. For unsorted samples, roughly 91 million PBMCs were counted, and genomic DNA was extracted using the QIAamp DNA Blood Mini kit. After blood collection by leukapheresis, PBMCs were isolated using Ficoll-Histopaque density gradient centrifugation and then cryopreserved in the vapor phase of liquid nitrogen. Using the deep immunoSEQ assay, TCR CDR3 regions were amplified from genomic DNA by multiplex PCR. Genomic DNA extracted from each cell subset was distributed evenly over all wells of several immunoSEQ 96-well plates, and each plate served as one replicate. For unsorted PBMC, around 310 ng of genomic DNA, equivalent to about 30,000 T cell genomes, went into each replicate PCR. Ten immunoSEQ deep assay plates were used to sequence the unsorted PBMC genomic DNA. The purified libraries were quantified using a Qubit 3.0 fluorometer, sized with a Bioanalyzer 2100, and then quantified again using the KAPA Library Quantification kit. Every immunoSEQ 96-well plate was sequenced on a separate single-read 150-cycle Illumina NextSeq 550 flow cell. In the authors' own workflow: The immunoSEQ output contained only junctional sequences without quality scores, so filtering could not match that applied to full-length reads. To assign V/J genes and CDR3, sequences were annotated using PyIR, a Python wrapper for IgBLAST v1.9, with IMGT germline references. Reads with weak V/J assignments (E-value above 1e-6), missing CDR3, stop codons, out-of-frame junctions, or ambiguous translated residues were removed. V3J clonotypes were defined as sequences sharing the same inferred V gene, J gene, and CDR3 amino acid sequence. The percentage overlap between two repertoires was calculated by dividing the number of shared unique clonotypes by the size of the smaller repertoire. Three approaches were used to assess repertoire richness: RTK rarefaction, the Chao1 estimator, and Recon v2.1 estimates of unobserved clonotypes. The table was pulled from immuneACCESS by TCRdb, which kept in-frame rearrangements only. Such tables lose some clones; where checked, under half of the loss comes from unresolved V genes, and the rest has no known cause. V and J calls and clone size are as listed in that table; D and trimming were resolved from the DNA. Here the sample has more than 400,000 clones; about 84% occur a single time. Roughly 13% of the sample lies in the top ten.

The TCR comes from a woman aged 40 to 55 in good health. Some clones in this sample may be carry-over from other donors' samples. The chain employs TRBV5-1 and TRBJ1-2; 10 bases in the junction line up with TRBD1. The sample taken for sequencing was PBMCs. The CDR3 reads CASSSGQGLYGYTF. The DNA is as follows: TGCGCCAGCAGCTCGGGACAGGGGCTCTATGGCTACACCTTC.